This T cell receptor (beta chain) was identified during a study of shared clonotypes between healthy human individuals. The naive CD8 subset, CD45RO-negative cells positively selected for CCR7, excluded terminally differentiated effector memory CD45RA+ cells. Trimming pared 6 bases from V and 8 bases from J, leaving 20 bases between. The CDR3 loop spans 15 amino acids. The germline V gene has CDR1 MNHEY and CDR2 SVGAGI. As to this clone: Antigen: not known.

Regarding the study as a whole: Memory subsets generally showed lower estimated richness than naive subsets. Non-shared clonotypes displayed generation probabilities falling below those of clonotypes present in all four donors. Sampling covered nothing but blood. Tissue TCR repertoires likely differ from those found in blood. Sequencing depth was a factor that was expected to affect clonotype sharing among donors.

The repertoire was sequenced with immunoSEQ multiplex PCR; TCRdb's copy has only in-frame clones and lacks some. The profile shows roughly 2.1 million clones, more than 85% of them singletons. The sample comprised naive CD8+ T cells from PBMCs. This sequence joins TRBV6-5 and TRBJ2-1, with D perhaps TRBD1 or TRBD2 (5 bases each). The source of this sequence is a man aged 18 to 30 in good health. Some clones in this sample may be carry-over from other donors' samples. The CDR3 reads CASRFLGRPVDEQFF. The CDR3 region has the DNA TGTGCCAGCAGGTTTTTGGGACGCCCGGTCGATGAGCAGTTCTTC.